Below are 9 T cell receptor beta chains sequenced from a single sample in a study of blood T cell repertoires in COVID-19. Data came from immunoSEQ multiplex PCR; TCRdb stores just in-frame clones and leaves some out. The sample carries roughly 280,000 clones, 85% to 90% recorded once. Sequences were obtained from PBMCs or T cells enriched from blood (not recorded which). The receptors were gathered from a woman aged 25 to 39 with acute COVID-19.

The V gene is TRBV13, the J gene TRBJ2-7; 10 positions match TRBD2. The germline gives CDR1 PRHDT, CDR2 FYEKMQ (reference sequence). The CDR3 is made up of 16 amino acids. The junction had 9 bases not matched to a gene; V was cut back by 3 bases and J by 4 bases. This CDR3 is CASSFGAGGLLYEQYF. For the CDR3, the DNA is TGTGCCAGCAGCTTCGGAGCGGGAGGGCTTCTATACGAGCAGTACTTC.

This chain joins TRBV28 and TRBJ2-7, with 8 positions matching TRBD1. The germline gives CDR1 MDHEN, CDR2 SYDVKM. J was trimmed by 2 bases and V by 7 bases; bases with no gene match: 10. There are 15 residues in the CDR3. CDR3 sequence: CASISGQASAYEQYF. In DNA, the CDR3 is TGTGCCAGCATCTCGGGACAGGCTTCCGCCTACGAGCAGTACTTC.

The chain links TRBV6-2 or TRBV6-3 to TRBJ1-2, with D possibly being TRBD1 (6 bases). With 2 bases removed from V and 2 bases from J, the gap between germline ends came to 15 bases. The CDR3 covers 16 residues. CDR1 is MNHEY, CDR2 SVGEGT, per germline. The CDR3 DNA sequence: TGTGCCAGCAGTTACGACAGGCAAGGAGAAAACTATGGCTACACCTTC. Protein: CASSYDRQGENYGYTF.

This clone was found a few times. V usage is TRBV5-1 and J usage is TRBJ1-5; no clear D. CDR1 and CDR2 from the germline V gene are SGHRS and YFSETQ. The CDR3 has 13 amino acids. Trimming stripped 4 bases from V and 0 bases from J, with 5 bases between. CDR3 bases: TGCGCCAGCAGCCAAAATAGCAATCAGCCCCAGCATTTT. Translated: CASSQNSNQPQHF.

The chain is built from TRBV13 and TRBJ1-4; 8 bases fit TRBD1. Germline trimming cut 5 bases from V and 8 bases from J; bases unmatched to any gene: 10. The CDR3 consists of 15 residues. CDR1 is PRHDT and CDR2 is FYEKMQ in the germline V gene (reference sequence). For the CDR3, the DNA is TGTGCCAGCAGCCAACGACAGGGGTGGGACGAAAAACTGTTTTTT. This encodes CASSQRQGWDEKLFF.

J is TRBJ2-6 and V is TRBV27; 10 positions agree with TRBD2. Trimming at V came to 6 bases and at J to 2 bases, leaving 10 bases not matched to a gene. The CDR3 has 18 amino acids. Germline CDR1 reads MNHEY; CDR2 reads SMNVEV (reference sequence). CDR3 DNA sequence: TGTGCCAGCAGGGAACAAGCGGGAGGGCCTCCTGGGGCCAACGTCCTGACTTTC. This translates into CASREQAGGPPGANVLTF.

Regarding this clone: This same CDR3 is encoded by further DNA sequences in the sample. The chain employs TRBV12-3 or TRBV12-4 and TRBJ1-5; D possibly corresponds to TRBD1 (5 bases). The V and J ends lost 2 bases and 6 bases respectively, with 8 bases between them. This CDR3 has 13 amino acids. DNA of the CDR3: TGTGCCAGCAGTTTAAGGGGAGGTCAGCCCCAGCATTTT. It translates to CASSLRGGQPQHF.

The V call is TRBV4-3, the J call TRBJ2-3, with 13 positions matching TRBD2. CDR3 length: 16 residues. Germline V gene data show CDR1 as LGHNA and CDR2 as YSLEER. Trimming removed 1 base from V and 6 bases from J; junction bases left unmatched: 4. The CDR3 coding sequence is TGCGCCAGCAGCCAAGTAACTAGCGGGAGGGTGGATACGCAGTATTTT. Translated: CASSQVTSGRVDTQYF.

The gene calls are TRBV4-3 and TRBJ2-7; 7 positions agree with TRBD1. This CDR3 contains 16 residues. The germline V gene encodes CDR1 LGHNA and CDR2 YSLEER. J lost 3 bases, V lost 2 bases, and 10 bases had no gene match. The CDR3 sequence: CASSQSPRTGIYEQYF. As DNA, the CDR3 is TGCGCCAGCAGCCAAAGTCCCCGGACAGGAATCTACGAGCAGTACTTC.